This section outlines one T cell receptor (beta chain) sequence together with its context. By frequency, this clonotype is medium-sized (0.01 to 0.1%), with no count recorded. This receptor's antigen is unknown. Including cysteine and phenylalanine, the CDR3 has 16 amino acids. A DNA sequence was not provided. Reading the germline V gene (reference sequence) gives CDR1 DFQATT and CDR2 SNEGSKA. This entry comes from a study of diagnostic markers for celiac disease (dated by TCRdb to 2018 to 2020). Sequenced using an Illumina MiSeq. TCRdb reprocessed the reads into one record per CDR3 protein sequence, lacking DNA. In this sample's table one finds about 780 distinct CDR3 sequences. Less than 60% of the sample goes to the ten largest clones.

The rearrangement joined TRBV20-1 to TRBJ2-1; TCRdb's D call, TRBD2, is unchecked because there is no DNA. The sequencing input was either unsorted cells or a sorted T cell fraction (not recorded which). The clonotype comes from a human donor. This table probably holds off-target reads from a library built for another chain. CDR3 reads: CSARLAGKSPHGEQFF.